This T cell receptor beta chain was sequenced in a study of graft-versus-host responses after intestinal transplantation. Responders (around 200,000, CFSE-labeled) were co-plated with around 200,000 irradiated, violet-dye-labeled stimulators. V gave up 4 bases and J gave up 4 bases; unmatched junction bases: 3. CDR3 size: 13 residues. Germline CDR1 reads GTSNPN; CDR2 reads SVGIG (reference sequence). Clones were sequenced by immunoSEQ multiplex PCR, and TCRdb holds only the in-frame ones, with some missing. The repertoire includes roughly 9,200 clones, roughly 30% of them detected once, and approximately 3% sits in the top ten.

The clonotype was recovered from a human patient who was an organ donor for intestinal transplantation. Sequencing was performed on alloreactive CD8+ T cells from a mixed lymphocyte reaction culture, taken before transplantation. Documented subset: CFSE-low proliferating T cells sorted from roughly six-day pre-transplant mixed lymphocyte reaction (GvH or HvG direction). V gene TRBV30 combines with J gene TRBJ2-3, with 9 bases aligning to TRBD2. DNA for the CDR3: TGTGCCTGGATGCGGGAGGGGGCAGATACGCAGTATTTT. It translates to CAWMREGADTQYF.